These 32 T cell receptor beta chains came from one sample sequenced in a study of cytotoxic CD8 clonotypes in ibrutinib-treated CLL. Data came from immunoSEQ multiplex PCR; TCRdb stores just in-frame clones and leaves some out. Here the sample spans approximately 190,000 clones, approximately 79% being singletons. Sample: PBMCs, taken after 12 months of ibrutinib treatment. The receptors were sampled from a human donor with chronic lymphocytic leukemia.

CDR3: CASSLNGHGETQYF. Here the CDR3 DNA reads TGTGCCAGCAGCTTAAACGGTCATGGGGAGACCCAGTACTTC. The chain joins TRBV7-3 to TRBJ2-5; D is unclear. Germline V CDR1 and CDR2: SGHTA, FQGTGA. Trimming cost V 1 base and J 5 bases, with 11 bases left between them. The CDR3 is 14 residues long.

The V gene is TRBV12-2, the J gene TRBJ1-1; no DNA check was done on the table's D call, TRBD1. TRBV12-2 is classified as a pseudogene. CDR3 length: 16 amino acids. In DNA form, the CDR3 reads TGTGCAAGTCCCTCAAGGTCTGACAGGGGCTACACTGAAGCTTTCTTT. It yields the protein CASPSRSDRGYTEAFF.

The CDR3 is CASSPGPGIARDQPQHF. The CDR3 nucleotides read TGTGCCAGCAGTCCCGGACCCGGGATAGCTCGAGATCAGCCCCAGCATTTT. V gene TRBV27 combines with J gene TRBJ1-5; D not certain. Per germline, CDR1 MNHEY and CDR2 SMNVEV (reference sequence). The CDR3 has 17 residues. Deletions cut 5 bases from V and 5 bases from J, with 22 bases between.

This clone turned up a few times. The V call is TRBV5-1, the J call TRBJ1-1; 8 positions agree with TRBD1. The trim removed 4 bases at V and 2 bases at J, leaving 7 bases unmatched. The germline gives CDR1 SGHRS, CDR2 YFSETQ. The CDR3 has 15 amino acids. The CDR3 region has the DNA TGCGCCAGCAGCCCGGACAGGGTCCTAAACACTGAAGCTTTCTTT. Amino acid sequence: CASSPDRVLNTEAFF.

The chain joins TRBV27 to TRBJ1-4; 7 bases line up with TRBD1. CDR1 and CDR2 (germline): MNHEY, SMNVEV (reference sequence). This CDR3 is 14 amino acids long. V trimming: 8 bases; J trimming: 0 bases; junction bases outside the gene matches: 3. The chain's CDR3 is CASRGTATNEKLFF. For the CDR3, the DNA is TGTGCCAGCCGGGGGACAGCAACTAATGAAAAACTGTTTTTT. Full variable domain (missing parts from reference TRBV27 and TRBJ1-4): EAQVTQNPRYLITVTGKKLTVTCSQNMNHEYMSWYRQDPGLGLRQIYYSMNVEVTDKGDVPEGYKVSRKEKRNFPLILESPSPNQTSLYFCASRGTATNEKLFFGSGTQLSVL.

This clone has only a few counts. CDR3 DNA: TGTGCCAGCAGCCCGACCCAGAACACCGGGGAGCTGTTTTTT. Its protein is CASSPTQNTGELFF. The chain carries TRBV7-9 and TRBJ2-2; D is unresolved. Germline V gene data show CDR1 as SEHNR and CDR2 as FQNEAQ (reference sequence). V was cut by 5 bases and J by 1 base, with 8 bases left in between. The CDR3 spans 14 residues.

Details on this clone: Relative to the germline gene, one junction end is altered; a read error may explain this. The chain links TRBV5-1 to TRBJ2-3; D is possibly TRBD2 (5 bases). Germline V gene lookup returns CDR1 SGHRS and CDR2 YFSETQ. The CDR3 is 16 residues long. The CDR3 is CASSLDFRSRTDTQYF. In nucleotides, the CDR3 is TGCGCCAGCAGTTTGGACTTCCGCTCGCGCACAGATACGCAGTATTTT.

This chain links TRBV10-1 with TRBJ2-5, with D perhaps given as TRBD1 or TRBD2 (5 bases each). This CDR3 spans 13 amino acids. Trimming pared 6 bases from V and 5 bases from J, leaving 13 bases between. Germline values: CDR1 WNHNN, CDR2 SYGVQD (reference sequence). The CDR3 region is CASSTGDVETQYF. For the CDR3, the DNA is TGCGCCAGCAGCACCGGGGACGTCGAGACCCAGTACTTC.

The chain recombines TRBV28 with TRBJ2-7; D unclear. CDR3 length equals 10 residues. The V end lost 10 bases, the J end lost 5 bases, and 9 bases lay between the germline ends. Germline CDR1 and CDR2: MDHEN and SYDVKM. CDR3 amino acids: CATLSNEQYF. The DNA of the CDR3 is TGTGCCACCTTAAGTAACGAGCAGTACTTC.

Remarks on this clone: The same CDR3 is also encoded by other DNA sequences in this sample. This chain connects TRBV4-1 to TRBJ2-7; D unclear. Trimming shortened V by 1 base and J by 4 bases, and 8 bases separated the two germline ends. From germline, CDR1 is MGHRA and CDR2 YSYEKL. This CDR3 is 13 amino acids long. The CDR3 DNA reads TGCGCCAGCAGCCAAGTAGCTGCGTACGAGCAGTACTTC. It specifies CASSQVAAYEQYF.

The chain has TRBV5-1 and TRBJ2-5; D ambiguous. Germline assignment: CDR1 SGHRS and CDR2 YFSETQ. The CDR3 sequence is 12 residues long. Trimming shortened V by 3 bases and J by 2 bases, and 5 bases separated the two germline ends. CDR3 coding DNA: TGCGCCAGCAGCTCGCGACAAGAGACCCAGTACTTC. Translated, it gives CASSSRQETQYF.

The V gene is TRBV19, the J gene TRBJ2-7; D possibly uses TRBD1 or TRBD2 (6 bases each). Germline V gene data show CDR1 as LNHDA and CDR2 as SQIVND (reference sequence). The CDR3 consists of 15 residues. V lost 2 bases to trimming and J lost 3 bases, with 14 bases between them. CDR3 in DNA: TGTGCCAGTAGTATAAGGGGGGCGAAGATCTACGAGCAGTACTTC. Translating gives CASSIRGAKIYEQYF.

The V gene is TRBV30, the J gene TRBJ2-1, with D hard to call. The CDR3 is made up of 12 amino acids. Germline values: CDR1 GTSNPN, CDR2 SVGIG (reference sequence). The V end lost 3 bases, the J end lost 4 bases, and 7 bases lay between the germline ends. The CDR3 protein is CAWSRSYNEQFF. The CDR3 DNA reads TGTGCCTGGAGCCGCTCATACAATGAGCAGTTCTTC. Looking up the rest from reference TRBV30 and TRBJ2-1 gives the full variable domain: SQTIHQWPATLVQPVGSPLSLECTVEGTSNPNLYWYRQAAGRGLQLLFYSVGIGQISSEVPQNLSASRPQDRQFILSSKKLLLSDSGFYLCAWSRSYNEQFFGPGTRLTVL.

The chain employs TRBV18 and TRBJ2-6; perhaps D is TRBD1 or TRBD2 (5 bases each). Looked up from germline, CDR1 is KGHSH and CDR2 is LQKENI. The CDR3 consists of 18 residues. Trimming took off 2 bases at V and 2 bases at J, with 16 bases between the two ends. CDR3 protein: CASSPGRGFGAGANVLTF. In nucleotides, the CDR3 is TGTGCCAGCTCACCAGGCCGGGGCTTTGGTGCTGGGGCCAACGTCCTGACTTTC.

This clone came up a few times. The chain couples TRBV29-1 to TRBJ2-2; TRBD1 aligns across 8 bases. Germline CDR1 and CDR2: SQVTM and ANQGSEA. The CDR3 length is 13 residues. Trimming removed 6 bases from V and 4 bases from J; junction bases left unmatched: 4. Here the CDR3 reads CSVVGQATGELFF. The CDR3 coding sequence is TGCAGCGTCGTGGGACAGGCCACCGGGGAGCTGTTTTTT.

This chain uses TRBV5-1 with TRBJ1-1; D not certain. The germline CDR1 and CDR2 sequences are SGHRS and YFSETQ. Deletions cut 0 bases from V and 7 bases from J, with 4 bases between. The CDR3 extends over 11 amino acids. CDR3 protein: CASSLADEAFF. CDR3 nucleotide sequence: TGCGCCAGCAGCTTGGCAGATGAAGCTTTCTTT.

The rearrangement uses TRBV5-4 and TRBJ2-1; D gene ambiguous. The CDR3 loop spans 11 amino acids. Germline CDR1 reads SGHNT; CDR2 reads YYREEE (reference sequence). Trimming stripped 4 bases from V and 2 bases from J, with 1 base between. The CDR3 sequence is CASSTYNEQFF. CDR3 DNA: TGTGCCAGCAGCACCTACAATGAGCAGTTCTTC.

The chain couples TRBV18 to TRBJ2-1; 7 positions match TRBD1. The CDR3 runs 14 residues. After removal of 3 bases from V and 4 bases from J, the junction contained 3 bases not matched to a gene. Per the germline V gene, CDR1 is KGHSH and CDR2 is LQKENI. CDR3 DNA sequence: TGTGCCAGCTCACCGGGACAGATATACAATGAGCAGTTCTTC. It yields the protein CASSPGQIYNEQFF.

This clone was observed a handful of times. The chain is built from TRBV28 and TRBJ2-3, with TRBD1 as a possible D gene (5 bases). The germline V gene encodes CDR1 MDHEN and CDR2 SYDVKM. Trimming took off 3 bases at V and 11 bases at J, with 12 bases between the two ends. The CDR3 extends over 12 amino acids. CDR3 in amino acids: CASSFWSGQQYF. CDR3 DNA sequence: TGTGCCAGCAGTTTCTGGTCAGGGCAGCAGTATTTT. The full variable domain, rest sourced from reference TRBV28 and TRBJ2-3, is DVKVTQSSRYLVKRTGEKVFLECVQDMDHENMFWYRQDPGLGLRLIYFSYDVKMKEKGDIPEGYSVSREKKERFSLILESASTNQTSMYLCASSFWSGQQYFGPGTRLTVL.

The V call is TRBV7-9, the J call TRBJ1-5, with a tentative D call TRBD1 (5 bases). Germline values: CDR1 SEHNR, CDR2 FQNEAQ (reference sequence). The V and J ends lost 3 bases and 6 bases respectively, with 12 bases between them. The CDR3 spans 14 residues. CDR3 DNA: TGTGCCAGCAGCTTGTTAGGGGCCGGTCAGCCCCAGCATTTT. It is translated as CASSLLGAGQPQHF.

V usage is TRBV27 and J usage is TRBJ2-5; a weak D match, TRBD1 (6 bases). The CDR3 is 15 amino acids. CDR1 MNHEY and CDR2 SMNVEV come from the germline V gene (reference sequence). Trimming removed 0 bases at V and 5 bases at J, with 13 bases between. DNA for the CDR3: TGTGCCAGCAGTTTATCGTGGGGGCGTAGGGAGACCCAGTACTTC. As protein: CASSLSWGRRETQYF.

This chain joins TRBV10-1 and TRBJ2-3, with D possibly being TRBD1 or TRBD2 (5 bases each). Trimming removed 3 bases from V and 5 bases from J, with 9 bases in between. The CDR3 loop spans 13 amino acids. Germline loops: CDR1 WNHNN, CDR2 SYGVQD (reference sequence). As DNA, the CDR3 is TGCGCCAGCAGTGATGGGGCGGGAGATACGCAGTATTTT. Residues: CASSDGAGDTQYF.

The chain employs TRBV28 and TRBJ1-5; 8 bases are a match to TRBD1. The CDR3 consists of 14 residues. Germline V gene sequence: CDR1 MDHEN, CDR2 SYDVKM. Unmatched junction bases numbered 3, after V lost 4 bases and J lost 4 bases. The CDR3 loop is CASSSQGANQPQHF. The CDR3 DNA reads TGTGCCAGCAGTTCTCAGGGGGCAAATCAGCCCCAGCATTTT.

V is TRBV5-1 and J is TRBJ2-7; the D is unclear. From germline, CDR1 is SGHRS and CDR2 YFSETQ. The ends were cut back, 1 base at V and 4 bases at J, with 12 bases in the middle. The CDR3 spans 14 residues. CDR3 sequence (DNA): TGCGCCAGCAGCTTGATAGGGCTCCCATACGAGCAGTACTTC. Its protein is CASSLIGLPYEQYF.

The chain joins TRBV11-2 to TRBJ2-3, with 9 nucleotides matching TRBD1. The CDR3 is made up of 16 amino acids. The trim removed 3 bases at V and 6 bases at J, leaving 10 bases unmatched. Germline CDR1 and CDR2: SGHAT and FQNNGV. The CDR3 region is CASSFRGTGRTDTQYF. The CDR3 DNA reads TGTGCCAGCAGCTTTAGAGGGACAGGGAGAACGGATACGCAGTATTTT.

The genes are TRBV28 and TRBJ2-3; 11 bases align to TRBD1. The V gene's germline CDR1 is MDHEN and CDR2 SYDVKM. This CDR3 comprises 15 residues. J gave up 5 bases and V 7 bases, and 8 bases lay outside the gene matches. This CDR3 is CASIKPGQGGDTQYF. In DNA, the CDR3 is TGTGCCAGCATCAAGCCGGGACAGGGGGGAGATACGCAGTATTTT. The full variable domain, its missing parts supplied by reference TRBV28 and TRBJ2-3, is DVKVTQSSRYLVKRTGEKVFLECVQDMDHENMFWYRQDPGLGLRLIYFSYDVKMKEKGDIPEGYSVSREKKERFSLILESASTNQTSMYLCASIKPGQGGDTQYFGPGTRLTVL.

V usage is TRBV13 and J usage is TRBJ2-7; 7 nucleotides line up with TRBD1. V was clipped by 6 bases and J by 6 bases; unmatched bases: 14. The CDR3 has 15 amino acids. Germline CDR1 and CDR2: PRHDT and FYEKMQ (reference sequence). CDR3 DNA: TGTGCCAGCAGGCTATCCGGGACAGTCCCTGGCGAGCAGTACTTC. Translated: CASRLSGTVPGEQYF. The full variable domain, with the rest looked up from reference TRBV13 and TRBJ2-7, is AAGVIQSPRHLIKEKRETATLKCYPIPRHDTVYWYQQGPGQDPQFLISFYEKMQSDKGSIPDRFSAQQFSDYHSELNMSSLELGDSALYFCASRLSGTVPGEQYFGPGTRLTVT.

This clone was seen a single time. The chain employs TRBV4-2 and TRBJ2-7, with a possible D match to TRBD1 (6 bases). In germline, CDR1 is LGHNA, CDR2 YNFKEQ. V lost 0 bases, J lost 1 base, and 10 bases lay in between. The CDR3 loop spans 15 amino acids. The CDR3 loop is CASSQEGQGSYEQYF. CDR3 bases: TGTGCCAGCAGCCAAGAGGGGCAGGGGTCCTACGAGCAGTACTTC.

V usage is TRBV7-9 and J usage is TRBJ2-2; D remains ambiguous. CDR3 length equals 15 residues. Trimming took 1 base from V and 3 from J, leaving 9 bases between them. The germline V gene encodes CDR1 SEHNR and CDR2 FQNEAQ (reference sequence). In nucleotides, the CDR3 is TGTGCCAGCAGCTTAGGTCGCGGTTACACCGGGGAGCTGTTTTTT. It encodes CASSLGRGYTGELFF.

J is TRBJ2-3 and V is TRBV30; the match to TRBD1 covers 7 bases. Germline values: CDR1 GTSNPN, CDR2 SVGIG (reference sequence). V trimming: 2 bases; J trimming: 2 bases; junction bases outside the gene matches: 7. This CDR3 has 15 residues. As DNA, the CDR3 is TGTGCCTGGAGTCGACAGGGCAAATCCACAGATACGCAGTATTTT. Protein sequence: CAWSRQGKSTDTQYF.

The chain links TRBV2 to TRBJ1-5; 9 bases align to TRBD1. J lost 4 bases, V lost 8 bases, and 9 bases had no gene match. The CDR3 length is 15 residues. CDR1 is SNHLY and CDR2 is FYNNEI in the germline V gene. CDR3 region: CASGEDRGGNQPQHF. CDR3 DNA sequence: TGTGCCAGCGGAGAGGACAGGGGAGGTAATCAGCCCCAGCATTTT.

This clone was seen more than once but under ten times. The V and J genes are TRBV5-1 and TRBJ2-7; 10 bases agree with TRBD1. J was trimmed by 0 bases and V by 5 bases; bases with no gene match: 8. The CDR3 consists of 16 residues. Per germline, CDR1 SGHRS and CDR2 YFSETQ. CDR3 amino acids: CASSSPGQGPSYEQYF. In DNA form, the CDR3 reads TGCGCCAGCAGTTCCCCGGGACAGGGGCCCTCCTACGAGCAGTACTTC. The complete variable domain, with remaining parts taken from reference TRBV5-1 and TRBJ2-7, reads KAGVTQTPRYLIKTRGQQVTLSCSPISGHRSVSWYQQTPGQGLQFLFEYFSETQRNKGNFPGRFSGRQFSNSRSEMNVSTLELGDSALYLCASSSPGQGPSYEQYFGPGTRLTVT.